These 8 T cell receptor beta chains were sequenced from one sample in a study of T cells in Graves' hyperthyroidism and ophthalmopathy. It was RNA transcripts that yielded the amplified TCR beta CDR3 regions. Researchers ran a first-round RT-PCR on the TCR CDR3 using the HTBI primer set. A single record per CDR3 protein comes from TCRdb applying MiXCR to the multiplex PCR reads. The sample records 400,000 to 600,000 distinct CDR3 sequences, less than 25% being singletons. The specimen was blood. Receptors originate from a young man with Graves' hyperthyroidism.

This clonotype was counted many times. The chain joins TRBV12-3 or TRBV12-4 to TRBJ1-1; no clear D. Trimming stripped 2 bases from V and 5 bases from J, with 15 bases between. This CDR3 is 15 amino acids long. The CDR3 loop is CASSLPPPGRTEAFF. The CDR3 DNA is TGTGCCAGCAGTTTACCCCCTCCGGGTAGAACTGAAGCTTTCTTT.

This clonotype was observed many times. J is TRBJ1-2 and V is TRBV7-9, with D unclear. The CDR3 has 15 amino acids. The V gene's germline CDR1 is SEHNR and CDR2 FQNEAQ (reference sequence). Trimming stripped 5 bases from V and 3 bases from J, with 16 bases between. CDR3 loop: CASSQETPYYYGYTF. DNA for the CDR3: TGTGCCAGCAGCCAGGAGACCCCGTACTACTATGGCTACACCTTC.

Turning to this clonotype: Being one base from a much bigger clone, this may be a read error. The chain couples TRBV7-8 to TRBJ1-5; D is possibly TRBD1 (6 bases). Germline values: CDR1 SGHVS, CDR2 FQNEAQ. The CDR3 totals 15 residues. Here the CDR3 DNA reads TGTGCCAGCAGCTACAGGGAAGGGTTTGAACAGCCCCAGCAGTTT. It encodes CASSYREGFEQPQQF.

CDR3: CASSVRREVYEQYF. The CDR3 DNA is TGTGCCAGCAGTGTCCGCAGGGAGGTCTACGAGCAGTACTTC. The V and J genes are TRBV25-1 and TRBJ2-7; weak D call: TRBD2 (6 bases). The CDR3 covers 14 residues. The V end was cut by 4 bases, the J end by 3 bases, with 13 bases between. Looked up from germline, CDR1 is MGHDK and CDR2 is SYGVNS.

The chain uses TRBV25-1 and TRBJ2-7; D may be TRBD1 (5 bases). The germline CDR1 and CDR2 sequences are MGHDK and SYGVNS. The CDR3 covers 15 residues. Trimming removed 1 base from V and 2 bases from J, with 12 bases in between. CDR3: CASSESWGVAYEQYF. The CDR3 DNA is TGTGCCAGCAGTGAATCCTGGGGCGTCGCCTACGAGCAGTACTTC.

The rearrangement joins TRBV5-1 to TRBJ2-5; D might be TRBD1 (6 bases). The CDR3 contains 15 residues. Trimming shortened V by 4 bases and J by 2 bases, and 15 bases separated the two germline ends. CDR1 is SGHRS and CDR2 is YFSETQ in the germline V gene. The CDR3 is CASSPWTERQETQYF. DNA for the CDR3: TGCGCCAGCAGCCCTTGGACAGAGCGACAAGAGACCCAGTACTTC. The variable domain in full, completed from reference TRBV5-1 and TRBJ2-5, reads KAGVTQTPRYLIKTRGQQVTLSCSPISGHRSVSWYQQTPGQGLQFLFEYFSETQRNKGNFPGRFSGRQFSNSRSEMNVSTLELGDSALYLCASSPWTERQETQYFGPGTRLLVL.

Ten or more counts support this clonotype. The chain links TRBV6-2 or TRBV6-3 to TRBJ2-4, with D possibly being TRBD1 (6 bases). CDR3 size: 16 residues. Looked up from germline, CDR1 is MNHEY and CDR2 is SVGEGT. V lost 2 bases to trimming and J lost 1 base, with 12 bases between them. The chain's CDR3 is CASSYPGQGAKNIQYF. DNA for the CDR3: TGTGCCAGCAGTTACCCAGGTCAGGGGGCCAAAAACATTCAGTACTTC.

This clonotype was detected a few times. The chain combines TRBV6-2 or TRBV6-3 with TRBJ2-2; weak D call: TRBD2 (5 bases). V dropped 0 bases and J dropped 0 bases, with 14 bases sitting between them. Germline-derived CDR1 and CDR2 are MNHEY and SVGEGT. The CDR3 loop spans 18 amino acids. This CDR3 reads CASSYSGEAAPNTGELFF. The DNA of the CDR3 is TGTGCCAGCAGTTACTCTGGGGAAGCGGCTCCGAACACCGGGGAGCTGTTTTTT.